One T cell receptor (beta chain) is described in this entry. Its antigen remains unidentified. The V end was cut by 0 bases, the J end by 0 bases, with 8 bases between. This CDR3 spans 15 amino acids. The germline V gene has CDR1 ENHRY and CDR2 SYGVKD. The method was immunoSEQ multiplex PCR; TCRdb's version includes in-frame clones alone and lacks a portion of them. The table records 750 to 950 clones, less than 25% of them present only once. This specimen comes from a study of T cells in localized non-small cell lung cancer. Notes on the study in general: A median about 56 of the top 100 tumor clones appeared in adjacent lung. Tumor samples were not multi-region, leaving intratumor heterogeneity unexcluded. In uninvolved adjacent lung, T cell clonality reached its highest value, exceeding tumor.

This TCR was sampled from a female donor older than 55 with stage II squamous cell lung carcinoma. V usage is TRBV10-3 and J usage is TRBJ1-1; D is unresolved. Sample: lung tumor tissue, taken before any cancer treatment. DNA of the CDR3: TGTGCCATCAGTGAGTCGCAGGATCTGAACACTGAAGCTTTCTTT. Its protein is CAISESQDLNTEAFF.